Listed below are T cell receptor beta chains from one sample, sequenced in a study of control samples from healthy donors and cancer patients. Some clones are missing from TCRdb's copy, which holds only in-frame ones; the method was immunoSEQ multiplex PCR. This table holds about 44,000 clones, about 90% found once. The sequenced material came from PBMCs. All receptors come from a woman aged 55-70 years with lung cancer. CDR3s include the opening cysteine and the closing phenylalanine or tryptophan. A D gene is named only where the DNA matches it firmly. Size is omitted from some rows. Given values are once, few, many or a class for expanded clones.

clone_size	d_call	j_call	v_call	cdr3_length	cdr3_aa	cdr3_nt
NA	TRBD1	TRBJ2-2	TRBV19	15	CATGGDRESPGELFF	TGTGCCACAGGGGGAGACAGGGAATCGCCCGGGGAGCTGTTTTTT
NA	TRBD1	TRBJ1-1	TRBV10-1	19	CASRTGTGEGVLLDTEAFF	TGCGCCAGCAGGACCGGGACAGGGGAAGGAGTACTACTGGACACTGAAGCTTTCTTT
NA	TRBD2	TRBJ2-5	TRBV2	16	CASTALSERESETQYF	TGTGCCAGCACTGCCCTATCGGAGCGGGAGTCGGAGACCCAGTACTTC
NA	TRBD2	TRBJ2-5	TRBV7-2	17	CASSQQTSIETLETQYF	TGTGCCAGCAGCCAACAGACTAGCATCGAAACGTTAGAGACCCAGTACTTC
once	NA	TRBJ1-5	TRBV5-5	14	CASSLYRDLQPQHF	TGTGCCAGCAGCTTGTACAGGGATCTGCAGCCCCAGCATTTT
NA	NA	TRBJ1-1	TRBV2	11	CASSMSREAFF	TGTGCCAGCAGTATGTCCAGAGAAGCTTTCTTT
NA	NA	TRBJ1-6	TRBV7-9	14	CASSDVRGNSPLHF	TGTGCCAGCAGCGACGTCAGGGGAAATTCACCCCTCCACTTT
NA	TRBD2	TRBJ2-1	TRBV2	17	CASSASLLAGGVDEQFF	TGTGCCAGCAGCGCCTCCTTGCTAGCGGGAGGGGTGGATGAGCAGTTCTTC
NA	NA	TRBJ2-7	TRBV6-2/TRBV6-3	13	CASSPSGDYEQYF	TGTGCCAGCAGTCCCTCAGGGGACTACGAGCAGTACTTC
few	NA	TRBJ1-2	TRBV6-5	14	CASRRIGGDYGYTF	TGTGCCAGCAGACGTATCGGGGGCGACTATGGCTACACCTTC
once	TRBD2	TRBJ2-7	TRBV2	15	CASSELLAGGNEQYF	TGTGCCAGCAGTGAACTCCTAGCGGGAGGAAACGAGCAGTACTTC
few	NA	TRBJ2-7	TRBV6-1	12	CASSDTRSEQYF	TGTGCCAGCAGTGATACTAGAAGCGAGCAGTACTTC
NA	NA	TRBJ2-7	TRBV5-1	15	CASSLDGGVGREQYF	TGCGCCAGCAGCTTGGACGGGGGAGTGGGTCGCGAGCAGTACTTC
NA	TRBD2	TRBJ2-1	TRBV18	16	CASSQRLAEAYNEQFF	TGTGCCAGCTCACAGAGACTAGCCGAAGCCTACAATGAGCAGTTCTTC
NA	NA	TRBJ2-2	TRBV7-9	12	CASSLVVGELFF	TGTGCCAGCAGCTTAGTTGTCGGGGAGCTGTTTTTT
NA	NA	TRBJ1-2	TRBV11-2	16	CASSLEGGTANYGYTF	TGTGCCAGCAGCTTAGAAGGGGGGACCGCTAACTATGGCTACACCTTC
NA	TRBD2	TRBJ2-1	TRBV7-2	15	CASRVLAGGYNEQFF	TGTGCCAGCAGAGTACTAGCGGGAGGCTACAATGAGCAGTTCTTC
NA	NA	TRBJ1-1	TRBV2	12	CAGGRGGTEAFF	TGTGCCGGAGGCCGGGGCGGCACTGAAGCTTTCTTT
NA	NA	TRBJ2-7	TRBV12-3/TRBV12-4	13	CASTPPLAYEQYF	TGTGCCAGCACCCCGCCCCTAGCCTACGAGCAGTACTTC
NA	NA	TRBJ2-2	TRBV3-1/TRBV3-2	12	CASSSTTGELFF	TGTGCCAGCAGCTCCACTACCGGGGAGCTGTTTTTT
NA	NA	TRBJ1-4	TRBV2	14	CASSFLGANEKLFF	TGTGCCAGCAGTTTCTTGGGAGCTAATGAAAAACTGTTTTTT
NA	NA	TRBJ2-3	TRBV25-1	15	CASSEIRRGLDTQYF	TGTGCCAGCAGTGAAATTAGACGGGGATTGGATACGCAGTATTTT
once	TRBD1	TRBJ2-3	TRBV4-3	14	CASSQDRGTDTQYF	TGCGCCAGCAGCCAGGACAGGGGGACAGATACGCAGTATTTT
NA	NA	TRBJ2-7	TRBV7-9	14	CASSLSGATYEQYF	TGTGCCAGCAGCTTATCCGGGGCTACCTACGAGCAGTACTTC
NA	NA	TRBJ2-2	TRBV2	13	CASSRAQTGELFF	TGTGCCAGCAGCCGGGCCCAAACCGGGGAGCTGTTTTTT
NA	NA	TRBJ2-3	TRBV14	18	CASSGSAWDSGGRDTQYF	TGTGCCAGCAGCGGATCGGCGTGGGACTCAGGTGGTAGGGATACGCAGTATTTT
NA	TRBD2	TRBJ2-3	TRBV7-7	16	CASSRGLAGRTDTQYF	TGTGCCAGCAGCAGGGGACTAGCGGGCCGCACAGATACGCAGTATTTT